The present T cell receptor (beta chain) was sequenced within a study of graft-versus-host responses after intestinal transplantation. At the level of the study: Each recipient received a multivisceral, liver-intestinal, or isolated intestinal graft.

In the case of this clone: What it binds is unknown.

Study-wide findings and caveats: The presence of high graft-versus-host to host-versus-graft clonal ratios in allografts characterized patients with graft-donor T cell macrochimerism.

The CDR3 runs 13 residues. CDR1 MNHEY and CDR2 SVGAGI come from the germline V gene. V was pared by 6 bases and J by 5 bases, with 4 bases of the junction left unmatched. Intraepithelial and lamina propria lymphocytes were isolated from graft specimens. The assay was immunoSEQ multiplex PCR, and TCRdb's table has in-frame clones only and misses some. The table shows a few thousand clones, with more than 70% occurring only once. This chain connects TRBV6-5 to TRBJ1-5; 7 bases map to TRBD1. This clonotype was sampled from a human patient who received an intestinal transplant, so some T cells may come from the graft donor. The material sequenced was ileum tissue, taken around four months after intestinal transplantation. This CDR3 reads CASSLDRDQPQHF. The CDR3 DNA sequence: TGTGCCAGCAGCCTCGACAGGGATCAGCCCCAGCATTTT.